These 20 T cell receptor beta chains share one sample of origin, sequenced in a study of blood T cell repertoires in COVID-19. Here immunoSEQ multiplex PCR was the method, and the copy in TCRdb shows in-frame clones only, minus some. The table includes fewer than 350,000 clones, roughly 85% detected once. Sequenced material: PBMCs or T cells enriched from blood (not recorded which). Receptors were obtained from a woman aged 30 to 39 who had been exposed to COVID-19.

CDR3 DNA sequence: TGCGCCAGCAGCCTCGTAAGGGGTTCACCCCTCCACTTT. Its translation is CASSLVRGSPLHF. The J gene is TRBJ1-6, the V gene TRBV4-1; D is perhaps TRBD1 (5 bases). Trimming took 4 bases from V and 9 from J, leaving 10 bases between them. Germline loops: CDR1 MGHRA, CDR2 YSYEKL. The CDR3 extends over 13 amino acids.

V and J are TRBV6-6 and TRBJ2-7, with 10 bases matching TRBD1. Germline assignment: CDR1 MNHNY and CDR2 SVGAGI (reference sequence). The CDR3 loop spans 14 amino acids. V dropped 6 bases and J dropped 3; count of bases not matched to a gene: 5. CDR3 DNA: TGTGCCAGCAGGGGGGGACAGGGGATCTACGAGCAGTACTTC. Residues: CASRGGQGIYEQYF.

This clone was observed once. This chain uses TRBV9 with TRBJ2-4; 8 bases agree with TRBD1. Germline V gene lookup returns CDR1 SGDLS and CDR2 YYNGEE. This CDR3 region has 17 residues. J was trimmed by 7 bases and V by 3 bases; bases with no gene match: 15. The DNA of the CDR3 is TGTGCCAGCAGCGCCGGAGGTGGACAGGGCCCTGGGAACATTCAGTACTTC. Its translation is CASSAGGGQGPGNIQYF.

CDR3 coding DNA: TGCGCCAGCAGCCACAGAGGGACTAGCGGGTCCTACGAGCAGTACTTC. As protein: CASSHRGTSGSYEQYF. The gene calls are TRBV4-1 and TRBJ2-7; the match to TRBD2 covers 12 bases. The CDR3 has 16 amino acids. CDR1 is MGHRA, CDR2 YSYEKL, per germline. Trimming removed 3 bases from V and 1 base from J; junction bases left unmatched: 4.

This chain uses TRBV7-9 with TRBJ2-7; D uncertain. The CDR3 contains 16 residues. Trimming left V 0 bases short and J 0 bases short, with 12 bases between. CDR1 is SEHNR and CDR2 is FQNEAQ in the germline V gene (reference sequence). This chain's CDR3 is CASSLATAVSSYEQYF. DNA for the CDR3: TGTGCCAGCAGCTTAGCCACGGCGGTCAGCTCCTACGAGCAGTACTTC.

V and J are TRBV6-5 and TRBJ1-1, with D unresolved. CDR3 length equals 11 residues. Germline CDR1 is MNHEY and CDR2 is SVGAGI. V dropped 9 bases and J dropped 0 bases, with 5 bases sitting between them. The CDR3, as DNA: TGTGCCAGTGGCCTGAACACTGAAGCTTTCTTT. It is translated as CASGLNTEAFF.

This clone turned up a few times. Its ends do not fully match the called genes, so a read error is possible. The J gene is TRBJ1-2, the V gene TRBV18; 7 bases line up with TRBD1. The CDR3 has 14 residues. Germline CDR1 KGHSH, CDR2 LQKENI. DNA of the CDR3: TGTGCCAGCTCACCACCGGGGACAGCCTATAGCTACACCTTC. This sequence encodes CASSPPGTAYSYTF.

This chain connects TRBV30 to TRBJ2-7, with 10 bases that match TRBD1. The V and J ends lost 2 bases and 2 bases, in that order; junction bases with no gene match: 3. The CDR3 runs 14 residues. Germline CDR1 GTSNPN, CDR2 SVGIG (reference sequence). CDR3 bases: TGTGCCTGGAGTACAGGGACAGGGGCCTACGAGCAGTACTTC. This gives the protein CAWSTGTGAYEQYF.

Only one count was recorded for this clone. J is TRBJ2-3 and V is TRBV4-2; TRBD2 matches at 13 bases. J was trimmed by 5 bases and V by 1 base; bases with no gene match: 12. CDR1 and CDR2 from the germline V gene are LGHNA and YNFKEQ. This CDR3 spans 19 amino acids. The DNA of the CDR3 is TGTGCCAGCAGCCAAGGAAGGCCAACTAGCGGGGGGGCGTTAGATACGCAGTATTTT. Encoded protein: CASSQGRPTSGGALDTQYF.

This chain uses TRBV7-3 with TRBJ2-1; 11 bases are shared with TRBD2. The V and J ends lost 1 base and 5 bases, in that order; junction bases with no gene match: 10. The CDR3 contains 18 residues. Germline assignment: CDR1 SGHTA and CDR2 FQGTGA. The CDR3 DNA is TGTGCCAGCAGCTTAAGGCCTAGCGGGGGGTCGATAAACAATGAGCAGTTCTTC. It encodes CASSLRPSGGSINNEQFF.

The chain combines TRBV7-9 with TRBJ2-1, with TRBD2 matching 9 bases. The CDR3 runs 15 residues. V gave up 5 bases and J gave up 3 bases; unmatched junction bases: 5. The germline V gene has CDR1 SEHNR and CDR2 FQNEAQ (reference sequence). The CDR3 DNA is TGTGCCAGCAGCGTCGATAGCGGGGGCTACAATGAGCAGTTCTTC. Translation gives CASSVDSGGYNEQFF.

This chain links TRBV28 with TRBJ2-1; D perhaps matches TRBD2 (5 bases). The germline V gene has CDR1 MDHEN and CDR2 SYDVKM. V was pared by 3 bases and J by 14 bases, with 17 bases between. The CDR3 runs 13 residues. DNA for the CDR3: TGTGCCAGCAGTTTCCCGGACTCCCTTAAGAAGTTCTTC. It is translated as CASSFPDSLKKFF.

For the CDR3, the DNA is TGTGCCAGCAGTACTATACAGGGGGCTAACTATGGCTACACCTTC. Its protein product is CASSTIQGANYGYTF. This chain links TRBV28 with TRBJ1-2, with TRBD1 matching over 8 bases. Looked up from germline, CDR1 is MDHEN and CDR2 is SYDVKM. This CDR3 has 15 residues. The V and J ends lost 5 bases and 0 bases, in that order; junction bases with no gene match: 5.

This rearrangement joins TRBV12-3 or TRBV12-4 to TRBJ1-2, with 8 bases aligning to TRBD1. CDR3 length: 13 residues. The ends lost 7 bases at V and 8 bases at J; junction bases unmatched: 9. The CDR3 bases are TGTGCCAGCACCGTCAGGGGGCCCTCGGGCTACACCTTC. This sequence encodes CASTVRGPSGYTF.

The chain couples TRBV7-2 to TRBJ2-3; the match to TRBD2 covers 7 bases. From germline, CDR1 is SGHTA and CDR2 FQGNSA. The CDR3 totals 16 residues. V lost 2 bases and J lost 0; bases outside the gene matches: 5. The CDR3 nucleotides are TGTGCCAGCAGCTTATTTCTGCGGGGGAGCACAGATACGCAGTATTTT. Translated, it gives CASSLFLRGSTDTQYF.

The chain links TRBV27 to TRBJ1-1; no reliable D call. The germline V and J ends were trimmed by 2 bases and 1 base, with 14 bases remaining between them. The germline V gene has CDR1 MNHEY and CDR2 SMNVEV (reference sequence). The CDR3 is made up of 16 amino acids. Written as DNA, the CDR3 is TGTGCCAGCAGTTTAAGTCTAGGTCAGAGGAACACTGAAGCTTTCTTT. Translating gives CASSLSLGQRNTEAFF.

J is TRBJ1-5 and V is TRBV4-1; 7 nucleotides align to TRBD1. The CDR3 runs 14 residues. J was trimmed by 4 bases and V by 2 bases; bases with no gene match: 2. The germline CDR1 and CDR2 sequences are MGHRA and YSYEKL. The CDR3: CASSQTTGNQPQHF. The CDR3 nucleotides read TGCGCCAGCAGCCAAACGACAGGGAATCAGCCCCAGCATTTT.

The V call is TRBV7-2, the J call TRBJ1-2; no clear D gene. This CDR3 has 13 residues. Germline assignment: CDR1 SGHTA and CDR2 FQGNSA. V lost 3 bases and J 8 bases, leaving 13 bases between the germline ends. The CDR3 DNA follows: TGTGCCAGCAGCTTCAATGGTTATGGCGGCTACACCTTC. Its translation is CASSFNGYGGYTF.

The chain couples TRBV12-3 or TRBV12-4 to TRBJ1-1; TRBD1 agrees at 8 bases. The V segment lost 5 bases and the J segment 7 bases; nucleotides outside the gene matches: 6. The CDR3 extends over 13 amino acids. As DNA, the CDR3 is TGTGCCAGCAGTCCTTACAGGGGGGTTGAAGCTTTCTTT. It codes for CASSPYRGVEAFF.

The rearrangement links TRBV28 to TRBJ2-7; 12 nucleotides match TRBD2. The length of the CDR3 is 17 residues. Germline V CDR1 and CDR2: MDHEN, SYDVKM. The V and J ends lost 8 bases and 7 bases, in that order; junction bases with no gene match: 18. CDR3 nucleotides: TGTGCCAGCGAGACACGGTCTAGCGGGAGGGGGATTGGGGAGCAGTACTTC. Translated: CASETRSSGRGIGEQYF.